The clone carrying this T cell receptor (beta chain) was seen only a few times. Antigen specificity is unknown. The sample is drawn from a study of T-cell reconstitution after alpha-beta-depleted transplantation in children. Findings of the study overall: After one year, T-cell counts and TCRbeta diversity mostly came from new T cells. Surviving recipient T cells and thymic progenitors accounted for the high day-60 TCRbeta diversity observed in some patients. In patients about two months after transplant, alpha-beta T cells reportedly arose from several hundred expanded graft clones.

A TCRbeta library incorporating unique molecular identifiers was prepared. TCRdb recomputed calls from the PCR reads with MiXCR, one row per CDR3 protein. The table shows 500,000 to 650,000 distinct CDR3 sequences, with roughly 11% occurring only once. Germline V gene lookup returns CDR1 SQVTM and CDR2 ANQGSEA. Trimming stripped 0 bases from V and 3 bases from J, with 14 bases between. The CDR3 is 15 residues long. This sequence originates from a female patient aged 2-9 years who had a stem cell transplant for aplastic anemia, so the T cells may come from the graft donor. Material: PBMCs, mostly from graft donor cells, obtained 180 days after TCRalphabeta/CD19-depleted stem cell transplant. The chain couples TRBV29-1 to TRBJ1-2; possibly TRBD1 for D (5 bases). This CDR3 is CSVEDRGKAYYGYTF. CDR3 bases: TGCAGCGTTGAAGATAGGGGCAAGGCGTACTATGGCTACACCTTC.